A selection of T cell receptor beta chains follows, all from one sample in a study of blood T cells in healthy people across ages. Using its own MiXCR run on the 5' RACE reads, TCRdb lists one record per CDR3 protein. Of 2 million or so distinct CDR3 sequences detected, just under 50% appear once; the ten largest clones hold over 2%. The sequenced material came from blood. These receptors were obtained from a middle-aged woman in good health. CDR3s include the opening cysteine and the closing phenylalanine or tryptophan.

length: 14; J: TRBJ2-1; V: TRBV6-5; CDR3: CVSSFPGGYNEQFF
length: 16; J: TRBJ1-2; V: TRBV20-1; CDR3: CSARDLRGSINYGYTF
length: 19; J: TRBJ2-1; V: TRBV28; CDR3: CASSSPTGLAGGVYNEQFF
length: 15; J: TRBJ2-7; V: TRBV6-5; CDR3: CASSWTGGYTYEQYF
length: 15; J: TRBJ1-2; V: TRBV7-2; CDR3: CASSLARTGLNGYTF
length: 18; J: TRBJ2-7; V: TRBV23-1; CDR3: CASSQSTGDGPDPYEQYF
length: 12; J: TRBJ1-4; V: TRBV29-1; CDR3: CSVGGWREKLFF
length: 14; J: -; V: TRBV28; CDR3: CASSKQGVRETQYF
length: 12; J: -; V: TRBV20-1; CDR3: CSASALRVEQYF
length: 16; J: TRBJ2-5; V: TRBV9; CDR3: CASSVKSGGLIETQYF
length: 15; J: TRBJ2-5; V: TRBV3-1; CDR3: CASSQGDFRLSEQYF
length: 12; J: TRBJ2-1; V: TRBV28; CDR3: CASSPSLGEQFF
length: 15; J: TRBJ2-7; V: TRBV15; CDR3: CATSSASRAWDEQYF
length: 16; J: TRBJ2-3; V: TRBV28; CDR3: CAGTSPKTGITDTQYF
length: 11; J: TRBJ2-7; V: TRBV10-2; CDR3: CASSDFGEQYF
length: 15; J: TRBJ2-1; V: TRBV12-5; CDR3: CASGAGGSLGNEQFF
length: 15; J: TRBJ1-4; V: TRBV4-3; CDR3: CASSQEGSGREKLFF
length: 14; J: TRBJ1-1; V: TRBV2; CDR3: CASTERGGRPVAFF
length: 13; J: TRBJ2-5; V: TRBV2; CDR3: CANNRGGQETQYF
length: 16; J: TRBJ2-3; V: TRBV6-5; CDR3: CASKRSKAGGSDTQYF
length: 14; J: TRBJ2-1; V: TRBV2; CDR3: CAPLLRQDLNEQFF
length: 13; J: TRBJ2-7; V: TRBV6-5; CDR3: CASRRGTNYEQYF
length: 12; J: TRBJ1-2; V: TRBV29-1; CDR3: CSVVQTNYGYTF
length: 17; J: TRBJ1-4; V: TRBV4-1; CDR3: CASSQGGFGTPDEKLFF
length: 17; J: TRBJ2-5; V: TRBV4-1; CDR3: CASSLYPPGQNQETQYF
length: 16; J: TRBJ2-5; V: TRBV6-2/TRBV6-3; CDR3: CASSPNLKDRGVEQYF
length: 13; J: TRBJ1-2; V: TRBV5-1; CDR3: CASSQDVPHGYTF
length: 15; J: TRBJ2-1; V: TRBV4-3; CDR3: CASSQEGTVYNEQFF
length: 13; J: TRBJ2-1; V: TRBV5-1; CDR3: CASNEGASNEQFF
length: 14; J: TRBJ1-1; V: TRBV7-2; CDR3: CASSYTTGGTEAFF
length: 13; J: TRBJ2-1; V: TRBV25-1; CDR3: CASSDGLNNEQFF
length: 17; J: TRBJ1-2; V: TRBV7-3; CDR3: CASRPRGGQASNYGYTF
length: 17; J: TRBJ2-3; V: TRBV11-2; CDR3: CASSLRAGGLGPDTQYF
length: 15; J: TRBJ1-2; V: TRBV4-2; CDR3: CASSQDSRSNYGYTF
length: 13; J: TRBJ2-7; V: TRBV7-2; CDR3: CASSYSVTYEQYF
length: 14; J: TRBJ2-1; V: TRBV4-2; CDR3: CASSQEAGVGGQFF
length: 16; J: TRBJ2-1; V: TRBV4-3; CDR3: CASSQDATVPYNEQFF
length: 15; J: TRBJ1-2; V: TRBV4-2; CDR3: CASSRTNPPVDGYTF
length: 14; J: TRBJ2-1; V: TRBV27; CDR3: CAGQALAPHNEQFF
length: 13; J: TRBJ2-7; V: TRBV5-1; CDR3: CASSFLTSYEQYF
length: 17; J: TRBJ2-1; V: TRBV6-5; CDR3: CACSYSISGGTYNEQFF
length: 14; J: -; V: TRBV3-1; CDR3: CASSPRLEIYEQYF
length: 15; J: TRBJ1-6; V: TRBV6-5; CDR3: CASSKFRGWDSPLHF
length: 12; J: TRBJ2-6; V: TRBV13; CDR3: CASSRDTPVLTF
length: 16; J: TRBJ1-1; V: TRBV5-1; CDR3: CASSPRTGGTFTEAFF
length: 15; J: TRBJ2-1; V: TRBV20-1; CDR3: CSARARGVSYNEQFF
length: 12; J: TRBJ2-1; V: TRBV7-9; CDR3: CASSYGPKEQFF
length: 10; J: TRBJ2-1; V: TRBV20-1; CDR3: CSARRETQFF
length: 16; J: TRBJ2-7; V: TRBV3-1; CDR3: CASSQDPTGFSGEQYF
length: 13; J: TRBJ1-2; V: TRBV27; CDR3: CASSYSLVNGYTF
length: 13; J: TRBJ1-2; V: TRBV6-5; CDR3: CASSYRGTHGYTF
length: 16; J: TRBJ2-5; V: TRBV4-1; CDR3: CASSLHVGSVQETQYF
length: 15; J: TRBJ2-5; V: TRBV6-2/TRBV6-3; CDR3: CASIASGMHQETQYF
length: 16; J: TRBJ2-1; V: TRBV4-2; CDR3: CASSQGSSGGADEQFF
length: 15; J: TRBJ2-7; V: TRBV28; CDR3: CASSLLTVDVYEQYF